The table lists the clone carrying this TCR beta chain with a count of one. This entry is derived from a study of blood T cell repertoires in COVID-19. In the study overall: The study drew acute and convalescent COVID-19 samples from the United States, Italy and Spain. Sample material is recorded as cDNA or gDNA derived from T cells, B-cell-depleted T cells, or PBMCs.

Study members were between about 18 and 89 years old and lived in over 20 US regions. Participants reported their clinical history, and cohort assignment relied on those reports. The CDR3 runs to 15 residues. The germline V gene has CDR1 LNHDA and CDR2 SQIVND (reference sequence). V lost 6 bases to trimming and J lost 0 bases; unmatched junction nucleotides: 5. TCRdb's copy holds only in-frame clones and misses some; the assay was immunoSEQ multiplex PCR. The table lists roughly 300,000 clones, 80% to 90% of them singletons. The sequenced sample consisted of PBMCs or T cells enriched from blood (not recorded which). The genes are TRBV19 and TRBJ2-7; 10 bases agree with TRBD1. The receptor was isolated from a woman aged 40 to 50 with acute COVID-19. The DNA of the CDR3 is TGTGCCAGTAGAGGAGGACAGGGGGACTCCTACGAGCAGTACTTC. It is translated as CASRGGQGDSYEQYF.